A selection of T cell receptor beta chains follows, all from one sample in a study of blood T cell repertoires in COVID-19. The assay was immunoSEQ multiplex PCR, and TCRdb's table has in-frame clones only and misses some. The table includes roughly 380,000 clones, approximately 91% detected once. The specimen sequenced was peripheral blood. The source of these receptors is a woman aged 40 to 50 with COVID-19, enrolled during active disease. Each CDR3 is given with its conserved first and last residue. D genes are given only for firm matches. Only some rows state a clone size, as once, few, many or a class for expanded clones.

DNA | CDR3 | J | size | D | V
TGTGCCAGCAGCTTAAGGGGAGGTGAAGCTTTCTTT | CASSLRGGEAFF | TRBJ1-1 | once | NA | TRBV7-3
TGTGCCAGCAGTGAGTACACAGATACGCAGTATTTT | CASSEYTDTQYF | TRBJ2-3 | NA | NA | TRBV2
TGTGCCAGCAGCCTTAGGCCGACTAGCGGGACGGTGGATTTT | CASSLRPTSGTVDF | TRBJ2-3 | NA | TRBD2 | TRBV7-3
TGTGCCAGTAGTAGGGACTCGGGACAGAGCAATCAGCCCCAGCATTTT | CASSRDSGQSNQPQHF | TRBJ1-5 | NA | TRBD1 | TRBV19
TGTGCCAGCAGTTTACAAGGGGTTGGGCTGGACCTTGAGCAGTACTTC | CASSLQGVGLDLEQYF | TRBJ2-7 | NA | NA | TRBV27
TGTGCCAGCAGCTTAGGGGGACAGCTGGATGGCTACACCTTC | CASSLGGQLDGYTF | TRBJ1-2 | NA | TRBD1 | TRBV7-6
TGTGCCAGTAGTTTCCCCACCATCAGCTCTGGAAACACCATATATTTT | CASSFPTISSGNTIYF | TRBJ1-3 | NA | NA | TRBV19
TGTGCCACCAGCAGAGATCATGCCGGGGATCAGCCCCAGCATTTT | CATSRDHAGDQPQHF | TRBJ1-5 | once | NA | TRBV15
TGTGCCAGCAGACGATATACAGGTCCCCACGAGCAGTACTTC | CASRRYTGPHEQYF | TRBJ2-7 | NA | NA | TRBV2
TGTGCCTCAAACAACAGGAACACTGAAGCTTTCTTT | CASNNRNTEAFF | TRBJ1-1 | once | NA | TRBV19
TGTGCCAGCAGTTTATCAGGGGGCTATCAGCCCCAGCATTTT | CASSLSGGYQPQHF | TRBJ1-5 | NA | TRBD1 | TRBV28
TGTGCCTGGCAGGACAGTAATTCACCCCTCCACTTT | CAWQDSNSPLHF | TRBJ1-6 | once | NA | TRBV30
TGTGCCAGCAGTTCACAGGTTTTGGGCAATCAGCCCCAGCATTTT | CASSSQVLGNQPQHF | TRBJ1-5 | NA | NA | TRBV6-2/TRBV6-3
TGTGCCACCACTCCCGGGACTAGCGGGGGAAATGAGCAGTTCTTC | CATTPGTSGGNEQFF | TRBJ2-1 | NA | TRBD2 | TRBV15
TGTGCCAGCAGTTATCTGGGACAGGGGAAGATGAGCGCCTTC | CASSYLGQGKMSAF | TRBJ1-2 | once | TRBD1 | TRBV6-2/TRBV6-3
TGTGCCAGTACCTCAGGACAGGGGGCGCCGTTTGAAGCTTTCTTT | CASTSGQGAPFEAFF | TRBJ1-1 | NA | TRBD1 | TRBV19
TGTGCCAGCACCGACTATTATGGCGGGGAGCTGTTTTTT | CASTDYYGGELFF | TRBJ2-2 | NA | NA | TRBV2
TGTGCCAGCAAGCGAACGGGAGCTAACTATGGCTACACCTTC | CASKRTGANYGYTF | TRBJ1-2 | once | NA | TRBV28
TGTGCCAGCAGTGACAGGGCCAATACTAATGAAAAACTGTTTTTT | CASSDRANTNEKLFF | TRBJ1-4 | NA | TRBD1 | TRBV9
TGTGCTAGTGGTTTGGTAGAGGTAGCCGGGGCCAACGTCCTGACTTTC | CASGLVEVAGANVLTF | TRBJ2-6 | once | NA | TRBV12-5
TGCAGCGTCCCGGGACTAGCGGGAATCTCCTACAATGAGCAGTTCTTC | CSVPGLAGISYNEQFF | TRBJ2-1 | NA | TRBD2 | TRBV29-1
TGTGCCAGCAGTCCCCTTCAGGGGGCTGGGGAGACCCAGTACTTC | CASSPLQGAGETQYF | TRBJ2-5 | NA | TRBD1 | TRBV27
TGTGCCAGCTTGTTAGATCGGGGGAGCACTGAAGCTTTCTTT | CASLLDRGSTEAFF | TRBJ1-1 | NA | NA | TRBV6-5
TGTGCCAGCAGCTTGCTGACAGGGTTAAGCTACGGCTACACCTTC | CASSLLTGLSYGYTF | TRBJ1-2 | NA | TRBD1 | TRBV5-4
TGTGCCAGCAGTCTCCCGACTAGCGGAGCAGATACGCAGTATTTT | CASSLPTSGADTQYF | TRBJ2-3 | NA | TRBD2 | TRBV27
TGTGCCAGCAGCCGGAGCCCAGGGGTTAGCAATCAGCCCCAGCATTTT | CASSRSPGVSNQPQHF | TRBJ1-5 | NA | NA | TRBV5-6
TGTGCCAGCAGCCGAGGGGGTTCCTACGAGCAGTACTTC | CASSRGGSYEQYF | TRBJ2-7 | NA | NA | TRBV14
TGTGCCAGCAGCTTTGGACAGGGGGCAAACACCGGGGAGCTGTTTTTT | CASSFGQGANTGELFF | TRBJ2-2 | few | TRBD1 | TRBV11-3
TGTGCCAGCAGCCTCCCAGGGGCAGGTGAGCAGTTCTTC | CASSLPGAGEQFF | TRBJ2-1 | NA | NA | TRBV7-9
TGTGCCAGCAGTCGTACGGAGAATGAAAAACTGTTTTTT | CASSRTENEKLFF | TRBJ1-4 | NA | NA | TRBV28
TGTGCCAGTAGTCCCTTCCCCGGGACAGGATCCAACTATGGCTACACCTTC | CASSPFPGTGSNYGYTF | TRBJ1-2 | NA | TRBD1 | TRBV19
TGTGCCACCAGTGATGCCCTCGGGGGGGTTGAGACCCAGTACTTC | CATSDALGGVETQYF | TRBJ2-5 | NA | TRBD2 | TRBV24-1
TGTGCCAGCAGCCAAGGGGGACAGTACACCGGGGAGCTGTTTTTT | CASSQGGQYTGELFF | TRBJ2-2 | NA | TRBD1 | TRBV4-2
TGTGCCAGCAGCAAAAAGGGGATCTCAGGGCATCAGCCCCAGCATTTT | CASSKKGISGHQPQHF | TRBJ1-5 | NA | NA | TRBV21-1
TGTGCCAGCAGTACATGGGAGACTACATGGAATTTC | CASSTWETTWNF | TRBJ2-7 | NA | NA | TRBV6-6
TGTGCCAGCAGCCAAACCGACCCGGGACACCGAGAGGGCTCCTACGAGCAGTACTTC | CASSQTDPGHREGSYEQYF | TRBJ2-7 | NA | NA | TRBV14
TGCGCCAGCAGCCAAGAGACAGAGTTCAATCAGCCCCAGCATTTT | CASSQETEFNQPQHF | TRBJ1-5 | NA | NA | TRBV4-1
TGTGCCAGCAGCTCTCGTGGGGGCTACACTGAAGCTTTCTTT | CASSSRGGYTEAFF | TRBJ1-1 | NA | NA | TRBV27